Shown below are 29 T cell receptor beta chains from a single sample sequenced in a study of cytomegalovirus exposure and HLA in healthy donors (dated by TCRdb to about 2017). Libraries were built with the immunoSEQ multiplex PCR assay. The table was pulled from immuneACCESS by TCRdb, which kept in-frame rearrangements only. Such tables lose some clones; where checked, under half of the loss comes from unresolved V genes, and the rest has no known cause. A total of approximately 90,000 clones appear in this sample, 96% of them only once. The top ten constitute 0.78% of the sample. The specimen was PBMCs. These receptors were obtained from a man younger than 35 in good health and CMV-seronegative.

The chain employs TRBV19 and TRBJ1-1, with 8 bases lining up with TRBD1. Germline V gene sequence: CDR1 LNHDA, CDR2 SQIVND (reference sequence). The CDR3 is 10 amino acids. CDR3 in amino acids: CATGTGQAFF. CDR3 nucleotides: TGTGCAACGGGGACAGGTCAAGCTTTCTTT. The whole variable domain, remainder taken from reference TRBV19 and TRBJ1-1, is DGGITQSPKYLFRKEGQNVTLSCEQNLNHDAMYWYRQDPGQGLRLIYYSQIVNDFQKGDIAEGYSVSREKKESFPLTVTSAQKNPTAFYLCATGTGQAFFGQGTRLTVV.

The chain carries TRBV5-1 and TRBJ2-3; TRBD1 is a possible D gene (5 bases). The germline gives CDR1 SGHRS, CDR2 YFSETQ. Trimming pared 3 bases from V and 1 base from J, leaving 12 bases between. CDR3 length: 15 residues. CDR3 protein: CASSSTDRRTDTQYF. The CDR3 DNA reads TGCGCCAGCAGCTCCACCGACAGACGCACAGATACGCAGTATTTT. Filled out from reference TRBV5-1 and TRBJ2-3, the complete variable domain reads KAGVTQTPRYLIKTRGQQVTLSCSPISGHRSVSWYQQTPGQGLQFLFEYFSETQRNKGNFPGRFSGRQFSNSRSEMNVSTLELGDSALYLCASSSTDRRTDTQYFGPGTRLTVL.

The V and J genes are TRBV10-3 and TRBJ2-1; 10 positions match TRBD2. J gave up 1 base and V 4 bases, and 7 bases lay outside the gene matches. The CDR3 covers 17 residues. Germline CDR1 ENHRY, CDR2 SYGVKD. DNA for the CDR3: TGTGCCATCAGTGGCCTAACTAGCGGGACTTCCTACAATGAGCAGTTCTTC. Translated, it gives CAISGLTSGTSYNEQFF.

The chain combines TRBV5-1 with TRBJ2-2; D unresolved. V was shortened by 0 bases and J by 8 bases, with 11 bases between the two germline ends. Germline lookup yields CDR1 SGHRS and CDR2 YFSETQ. The CDR3 has 14 amino acids. The CDR3 protein is CASSLVVSEGELFF. The DNA of the CDR3 is TGCGCCAGCAGCTTGGTCGTAAGTGAGGGGGAGCTGTTTTTT. The full variable domain, in which reference TRBV5-1 and TRBJ2-2 provide the parts outside the CDR3, is KAGVTQTPRYLIKTRGQQVTLSCSPISGHRSVSWYQQTPGQGLQFLFEYFSETQRNKGNFPGRFSGRQFSNSRSEMNVSTLELGDSALYLCASSLVVSEGELFFGEGSRLTVL.

The V and J genes are TRBV2 and TRBJ1-1; no clear D gene. The germline V gene encodes CDR1 SNHLY and CDR2 FYNNEI. Trimming shortened V by 10 bases and J by 2 bases, and 5 bases separated the two germline ends. The CDR3 consists of 10 residues. CDR3 residues: CANLNTEAFF. The CDR3 nucleotides read TGTGCCAACCTAAACACTGAAGCTTTCTTT. The full variable domain, with the rest looked up from reference TRBV2 and TRBJ1-1, is EPEVTQTPSHQVTQMGQEVILRCVPISNHLYFYWYRQILGQKVEFLVSFYNNEISEKSEIFDDQFSVERPDGSNFTLKIRSTKLEDSAMYFCANLNTEAFFGQGTRLTVV.

The V gene is TRBV25-1, the J gene TRBJ1-4, with 7 bases aligning to TRBD1. The V gene's germline CDR1 is MGHDK and CDR2 SYGVNS. V lost 3 bases, J lost 6 bases, and 13 bases stayed unmatched. The CDR3 sequence is 17 residues long. DNA for the CDR3: TGTGCCAGCAGTGAGGAAGATGTGGGGACAGCATATGAAAAACTGTTTTTT. It is translated as CASSEEDVGTAYEKLFF.

The chain links TRBV2 to TRBJ2-5, with no clear D. Trimming left V 4 bases short and J 7 bases short, with 7 bases between. Germline CDR1 SNHLY, CDR2 FYNNEI. The CDR3 sequence is 11 residues long. CDR3 nucleotide sequence: TGTGCCAGCAGTGGGGCTGGGACCCAGTACTTC. This translates into CASSGAGTQYF.

This chain links TRBV7-9 with TRBJ2-2; D is uncertain. Germline V gene data show CDR1 as SEHNR and CDR2 as FQNEAQ (reference sequence). Deletions cut 3 bases from V and 7 bases from J, with 6 bases between. This CDR3 contains 12 residues. The chain's CDR3 is CASSFTYGELFF. DNA for the CDR3: TGTGCCAGCAGCTTCACTTACGGGGAGCTGTTTTTT.

The gene calls are TRBV4-1 and TRBJ1-1; no definite D call. The CDR3 runs to 11 residues. Looked up from germline, CDR1 is MGHRA and CDR2 is YSYEKL. Trimming cost V 1 base and J 6 bases, with 3 bases left between them. The CDR3, as DNA: TGCGCCAGCAGCCAAGGGCCTGAAGCTTTCTTT. Translating it yields CASSQGPEAFF.

This clone was seen only once. This chain links TRBV6-1 with TRBJ2-7; 12 nucleotides line up with TRBD1. CDR1 is MNHNS, CDR2 SASEGT, per germline. Unmatched junction bases numbered 12, after V lost 3 bases and J lost 3 bases. CDR3 size: 18 residues. The CDR3 DNA is TGTGCCAGCAGTGAGGGACAGGGGGCGCTTACTCTCATCTACGAGCAGTACGTC. Protein product: CASSEGQGALTLIYEQYV.

The chain has TRBV6-1 and TRBJ1-2; no definite D call. The germline CDR1 and CDR2 sequences are MNHNS and SASEGT. The CDR3 has 13 residues. The V end was cut by 7 bases, the J end by 0 bases, with 9 bases between. The CDR3 region is CASNQRANYGYTF. The DNA for the CDR3 is TGTGCCAGCAACCAGCGAGCTAACTATGGCTACACCTTC.

J is TRBJ1-2 and V is TRBV2, with D possibly being TRBD1 (6 bases). V lost 6 bases, J lost 7 bases, and 15 bases lay in between. The CDR3 loop spans 13 amino acids. Germline assignment: CDR1 SNHLY and CDR2 FYNNEI. As DNA, the CDR3 is TGTGCCAGCAGGACACAGGGTGAAGGTGGCTACACCTTC. Translation gives CASRTQGEGGYTF.

The chain couples TRBV29-1 to TRBJ1-1; the D is unclear. The CDR3 length is 11 residues. The germline V and J ends were trimmed by 7 bases and 4 bases, with 10 bases remaining between them. Germline loops: CDR1 SQVTM, CDR2 ANQGSEA. The CDR3 sequence is CSASRGTEAFF. CDR3 nucleotides: TGCAGCGCCTCCCGGGGCACTGAAGCTTTCTTT.

The sample holds a few counts of this clone. The chain joins TRBV2 to TRBJ2-2; no reliable D call. Germline-derived CDR1 and CDR2 are SNHLY and FYNNEI. The CDR3 consists of 15 residues. V was shortened by 4 bases and J by 0 bases, with 9 bases between the two germline ends. The CDR3 sequence: CASSVREANTGELFF. The CDR3 DNA follows: TGTGCCAGCAGTGTTCGTGAGGCGAACACCGGGGAGCTGTTTTTT.

V and J are TRBV27 and TRBJ2-7, with unresolved D. CDR3 length: 14 residues. Germline loops: CDR1 MNHEY, CDR2 SMNVEV (reference sequence). V lost 6 bases and J lost 1, with 13 bases in between. CDR3 bases: TGTGCCAGCAGCCAAACAAGCGAATCCTACGAGCAGTACGTC. Translation: CASSQTSESYEQYV.

CDR3 DNA sequence: TGTGCCAGCAGCGTAGGGCCGGGGAGCTCCTACAATGAGCAGTTCTTC. Encoded protein: CASSVGPGSSYNEQFF. This sequence joins TRBV9 and TRBJ2-1; the D gene is possibly TRBD2 (5 bases). The V and J ends lost 0 bases and 0 bases respectively, with 10 bases between them. The CDR3 totals 16 residues. In germline, CDR1 is SGDLS, CDR2 YYNGEE.

The genes are TRBV6-4 and TRBJ2-1, with a possible D match to TRBD2 (7 bases). CDR1 and CDR2 (germline): MRHNA, SNTAGT. V gave up 0 bases and J gave up 4 bases, with 13 bases separating them. The CDR3 runs 16 residues. The CDR3 here is CASSDSGGAGYNEQFF. As DNA, the CDR3 is TGTGCCAGCAGTGACTCGGGGGGGGCAGGGTACAATGAGCAGTTCTTC.

The V and J genes are TRBV28 and TRBJ1-2; 7 nucleotides align to TRBD1. The V gene's germline CDR1 is MDHEN and CDR2 SYDVKM. The CDR3 length is 14 residues. The J segment lost 7 bases and the V segment lost 5 bases, leaving 10 bases of the junction unmatched. The CDR3 region has the DNA TGTGCCAGCAGTCCGGGACAGACCCTCTCTGGCTACACCTTC. Its translation: CASSPGQTLSGYTF.

The sample holds one count of this clone. This chain links TRBV30 with TRBJ2-7, with D possibly TRBD2 on 6 matching bases. The germline V and J ends were trimmed by 4 bases and 5 bases, with 24 bases remaining between them. This CDR3 has 16 residues. Germline values: CDR1 GTSNPN, CDR2 SVGIG (reference sequence). DNA for the CDR3: TGTGCCTGGAAGAGGGGCGGCGGGACCTTCGGCGACGAGCAGTACGTC. Translating gives CAWKRGGGTFGDEQYV.

The gene calls are TRBV2 and TRBJ2-3, with D possibly TRBD2 on 6 matching bases. This CDR3 has 15 amino acids. The germline gives CDR1 SNHLY, CDR2 FYNNEI. V lost 6 bases, J lost 6 bases, and 19 bases lay in between. In DNA form, the CDR3 reads TGTGCCAGCAGGCAATCGCCGCGGGGTCGGGATACGCAGTATTTT. This translates into CASRQSPRGRDTQYF.

The genes are TRBV7-9 and TRBJ1-2; TRBD1 agrees at 10 bases. V was pared by 5 bases and J by 8 bases, with 17 bases of the junction left unmatched. CDR1 SEHNR and CDR2 FQNEAQ come from the germline V gene (reference sequence). This CDR3 has 17 residues. The CDR3 bases are TGTGCCAGCAGCCGAGAAAAAAGGGACAGGGGCGCGGAGGGCTACACCTTC. Translated, it gives CASSREKRDRGAEGYTF.

The chain recombines TRBV6-4 with TRBJ2-1; TRBD2 agrees at 13 bases. CDR1 is MRHNA and CDR2 is SNTAGT in the germline V gene. The V segment lost 3 bases and the J segment 7 bases; nucleotides outside the gene matches: 3. The CDR3 extends over 15 amino acids. The CDR3 loop is CASSELAGGGNEQFF. The CDR3 nucleotides are TGTGCCAGCAGTGAACTAGCGGGAGGGGGTAATGAGCAGTTCTTC.

The rearrangement joins TRBV29-1 to TRBJ2-2; a possible D gene is TRBD2 (5 bases). The CDR3 consists of 12 residues. The V end lost 5 bases, the J end lost 2 bases, and 6 bases lay between the germline ends. The germline gives CDR1 SQVTM, CDR2 ANQGSEA. CDR3 DNA: TGCAGCGTTAGCGGAAACACCGGGGAGCTGTTTTTT. It translates to CSVSGNTGELFF.

The sample holds one count of this clone. The genes are TRBV30 and TRBJ2-2, with 11 positions matching TRBD2. The CDR3 runs to 20 residues. With 2 bases clipped from V and 6 bases from J, the junction kept 20 bases outside the gene matches. CDR1 and CDR2 (germline): GTSNPN, SVGIG (reference sequence). As DNA, the CDR3 is TGTGCCTGGAGTAACCCCTGGTTTGGTACTAGCGGGAGACCTCCCGGGGAGCTGTTTTTT. Protein product: CAWSNPWFGTSGRPPGELFF. The variable domain in full, completed from reference TRBV30 and TRBJ2-2, reads SQTIHQWPATLVQPVGSPLSLECTVEGTSNPNLYWYRQAAGRGLQLLFYSVGIGQISSEVPQNLSASRPQDRQFILSSKKLLLSDSGFYLCAWSNPWFGTSGRPPGELFFGEGSRLTVL.

This sequence joins TRBV5-6 and TRBJ2-2; D is unclear. Germline V gene lookup returns CDR1 SGHDT and CDR2 YYEEEE. This CDR3 has 13 residues. Trimming left V 4 bases short and J 1 base short, with 5 bases between. The CDR3 DNA reads TGTGCCAGCAGCCTAATGAACACCGGGGAGCTGTTTTTT. Its translation: CASSLMNTGELFF.

The J gene is TRBJ1-2, the V gene TRBV11-2; the D is unclear. The germline V gene has CDR1 SGHAT and CDR2 FQNNGV. This CDR3 contains 14 residues. Deletions cut 5 bases from V and 4 bases from J, with 14 bases between. CDR3 DNA: TGTGCCAGCAGCCTACCAAGACGGAGCTATGGCTACACCTTC. Its protein product is CASSLPRRSYGYTF.

This rearrangement joins TRBV7-2 to TRBJ1-3, with 8 bases identical to TRBD1. The ends lost 6 bases at V and 4 bases at J; junction bases unmatched: 8. CDR3 length equals 15 residues. Germline V gene lookup returns CDR1 SGHTA and CDR2 FQGNSA. CDR3 loop: CASSQPGTGGNTIYF. Written as DNA, the CDR3 is TGTGCCAGCAGTCAACCCGGGACAGGAGGAAACACCATATATTTT.

The gene calls are TRBV7-9 and TRBJ2-1; TRBD1 is a possible D gene (6 bases). Looked up from germline, CDR1 is SEHNR and CDR2 is FQNEAQ (reference sequence). V was shortened by 1 base and J by 8 bases, with 15 bases between the two germline ends. This CDR3 has 15 residues. CDR3 DNA: TGTGCCAGCAGCTTAGAAGGGGGTTGGTACCATGAGCAGTTCTTC. Protein sequence: CASSLEGGWYHEQFF.

The chain joins TRBV5-1 to TRBJ2-3; D is perhaps TRBD1 (5 bases). V lost 2 bases to trimming and J lost 5 bases, with 12 bases between them. The germline V gene encodes CDR1 SGHRS and CDR2 YFSETQ. The CDR3 is made up of 14 amino acids. In DNA, the CDR3 is TGCGCCAGCAGCTTATTCGCAGGGAAAGATACGCAGTATTTT. It codes for CASSLFAGKDTQYF.